This TCR beta chain appears in the sequencing data of a study of blood T cell repertoires in COVID-19. The overall study: Samples representing acute and convalescent COVID-19 were sourced from the United States, Italy and Spain. In each case, the material was cDNA or gDNA derived from T cells, B-cell-depleted T cells, or PBMCs.

CDR1 is MNHEY and CDR2 is SVGAGI in the germline V gene. CDR3 length equals 15 residues. With regard to this clone: Compared with germline, one end of the junction differs, possibly owing to a read error.

Under the authors' procedure: For nucleated cells, counts were estimated from reference gene primer amplification. The repertoire was sequenced with immunoSEQ multiplex PCR; TCRdb's copy has only in-frame clones and lacks some. V, J and clone size are taken as reported in that table, and D and trimming were inferred from the DNA itself. There are approximately 300,000 clones in the sample; roughly 84% occur only once, and 1% lies in the top ten. The sequenced sample was peripheral blood. The clonotype was recovered from a man in his fifties with active or convalescent COVID-19. This chain connects TRBV6-5 to TRBJ2-7; the match to TRBD1 covers 7 bases. CDR3 DNA: TGTGCCTGCAGCTCAACCGGGGACAGCTCCTACGAGCAGTACTTC. Protein sequence: CACSSTGDSSYEQYF.